This T cell receptor (beta chain) comes out of a study of T cell responses to AZD1222 COVID-19 vaccine. Clones were sequenced by immunoSEQ multiplex PCR, and TCRdb holds only the in-frame ones, with some missing. The repertoire holds 110,000 to 150,000 clones, 70% to 90% seen once, with around 3% in the top ten. The CDR3 is 14 amino acids. Germline V gene sequence: CDR1 MNHEY, CDR2 SMNVEV (reference sequence). V lost 3 bases and J lost 7, with 15 bases in between. This sequence was found in an adult in good health. V is TRBV27 and J is TRBJ1-2; no reliable D call. The specimen comprised peripheral blood, sampled on day 0 of AZD1222 vaccination. Here the CDR3 DNA reads TGTGCCAGCAGTTTTCTTCTCGAAGGAGCTGGCTACACCTTC. It codes for CASSFLLEGAGYTF.